This T cell receptor (beta chain) derives from a study of cytomegalovirus exposure and HLA in healthy donors. This CDR3 has 18 amino acids. CDR1 and CDR2 (germline): SGHRS, YFSETQ. Notes on this clone: A junction boundary mismatches the germline segment, possibly from a read error.

It was with 60 Vbeta and 13 Jbeta primers that the PCR ran. This table comes from immunoSEQ multiplex PCR, and its TCRdb copy is limited to in-frame clones, with some not included. The table records under 150,000 clones, over 75% of them present only once. The chain combines TRBV5-1 with TRBJ2-6; 10 nucleotides align to TRBD1. The specimen sequenced was PBMCs. The source is a boy between 5 and 17 years old in good health and CMV-seronegative. CDR3 in amino acids: CASSSGPGTGAGSNVLTF. CDR3 DNA: TGCGCCAGCAGCTCCGGTCCCGGGACAGGGGCTGGGTCCAACGTCCTGACTTTC.